Below are 16 T cell receptor beta chains sequenced from a single sample in a study of radiation and T cells in renal cell carcinoma. Described time point: blood 2 weeks post-SBRT. Treatment described: 15 Gy SBRT to primary tumor, nephrectomy 4 weeks later. The repertoire was sequenced with immunoSEQ multiplex PCR; TCRdb's copy has only in-frame clones and lacks some. This table holds 100,000 to 150,000 clones, around 85% found once. The sample consisted of blood, taken from a patient whose treatment included radiotherapy and nephrectomy. These receptors came from a man aged 50 to 60 with renal cell carcinoma.

The chain is built from TRBV6-1 and TRBJ2-7, with D possibly matching TRBD2 (5 bases). V gave up 2 bases and J gave up 7 bases, with 21 bases separating them. Germline V gene sequence: CDR1 MNHNS, CDR2 SASEGT. This CDR3 has 16 residues. CDR3 nucleotide sequence: TGTGCCAGCAGTGAAATCAGGCGAGTTCTCCCGGGAGAGCAGTACTTC. Translating it yields CASSEIRRVLPGEQYF.

The chain couples TRBV10-3 to TRBJ1-5, with a tentative D call TRBD1 (6 bases). The V and J ends lost 0 bases and 7 bases respectively, with 10 bases between them. The CDR3 length is 14 residues. Germline values: CDR1 ENHRY, CDR2 SYGVKD. The CDR3 nucleotides read TGTGCCATCAGTGAGTCAAGGACAGACCAGCCCCAGCATTTT. Its protein is CAISESRTDQPQHF.

This chain uses TRBV6-1 with TRBJ1-2, with D perhaps TRBD1 (5 bases). Germline V gene sequence: CDR1 MNHNS, CDR2 SASEGT. With 1 base removed from V and 4 bases from J, the gap between germline ends came to 10 bases. This CDR3 spans 14 amino acids. CDR3 protein: CASSEVQGFYGYTF. The DNA for the CDR3 is TGTGCCAGCAGTGAAGTGCAGGGCTTCTATGGCTACACCTTC.

As regards this clone: Distinct nucleotide sequences in the sample also encode this CDR3. V usage is TRBV7-3 and J usage is TRBJ2-3; 7 positions agree with TRBD1. The junction had 5 bases not matched to a gene; V was cut back by 5 bases and J by 0 bases. The CDR3 is 15 amino acids. Germline CDR1 and CDR2: SGHTA and FQGTGA. The CDR3 DNA sequence: TGTGCCAGCAGCCTACAGGGGATAAGCACAGATACGCAGTATTTT. This translates into CASSLQGISTDTQYF.

The chain recombines TRBV18 with TRBJ1-5; D remains unclear. Germline V gene lookup returns CDR1 KGHSH and CDR2 LQKENI. V lost 0 bases to trimming and J lost 3 bases, with 6 bases between them. CDR3 size: 14 residues. The CDR3 sequence is CASSPPQLNQPQHF. The CDR3 DNA reads TGTGCCAGCTCACCACCACAGCTCAATCAGCCCCAGCATTTT.

The chain carries TRBV6-5 and TRBJ2-5; 9 bases align to TRBD1. V shed 5 bases, J shed 2 bases, and the junction held 3 bases outside the gene matches. The germline V gene encodes CDR1 MNHEY and CDR2 SVGAGI. The CDR3 has 14 amino acids. The CDR3 here is CASSRDRVQETQYF. CDR3 DNA: TGTGCCAGCAGTCGGGACAGGGTACAAGAGACCCAGTACTTC.

The V and J genes are TRBV7-9 and TRBJ1-2; the D is unclear. Germline CDR1 SEHNR, CDR2 FQNEAQ (reference sequence). CDR3 length equals 15 residues. Trimming pared 1 base from V and 8 bases from J, leaving 17 bases between. The CDR3: CASSLVWRGDDGYTF. DNA of the CDR3: TGTGCCAGCAGCTTAGTGTGGCGGGGAGATGACGGCTACACCTTC.

V and J are TRBV14 and TRBJ1-2; D is unclear. The V gene's germline CDR1 is SGHDN and CDR2 FVKESK. V was pared by 1 base and J by 7 bases, with 7 bases between. This CDR3 is 12 amino acids long. The CDR3: CASSQGGFGYTF. The DNA of the CDR3 is TGTGCCAGCAGCCAAGGGGGTTTTGGCTACACCTTC.

The chain joins TRBV9 to TRBJ2-5, with a weak D call TRBD2 (5 bases). This CDR3 comprises 14 residues. From germline, CDR1 is SGDLS and CDR2 YYNGEE. Trimming shortened V by 0 bases and J by 9 bases, and 15 bases separated the two germline ends. CDR3 bases: TGTGCCAGCAGCGTAGCTAGCACTATTGCGCCCCAGTACTTC. This sequence encodes CASSVASTIAPQYF.

The genes are TRBV6-5 and TRBJ1-1; D gene unclear. The germline CDR1 and CDR2 sequences are MNHEY and SVGAGI. The V end was cut by 2 bases, the J end by 3 bases, with 7 bases between. There are 13 residues in the CDR3. The CDR3 spells CASSYGGDTEAFF. In DNA form, the CDR3 reads TGTGCCAGCAGTTACGGAGGAGACACTGAAGCTTTCTTT.

The chain combines TRBV28 with TRBJ2-1; 14 nucleotides line up with TRBD2. This CDR3 comprises 16 residues. Germline CDR1 reads MDHEN; CDR2 reads SYDVKM. J lost 7 bases, V lost 5 bases, and 7 bases had no gene match. This chain's CDR3 is CASSPHGLAGGNEQFF. The DNA for the CDR3 is TGTGCCAGCAGTCCCCACGGACTAGCGGGAGGTAATGAGCAGTTCTTC.

The chain combines TRBV6-5 with TRBJ1-2; no firm D call. Deletions cut 2 bases from V and 3 bases from J, with 7 bases between. The CDR3 has 13 residues. Germline V gene sequence: CDR1 MNHEY, CDR2 SVGAGI. The CDR3 DNA follows: TGTGCCAGCAGTTACGTCGGGTACTATGGCTACACCTTC. Residues: CASSYVGYYGYTF.

V usage is TRBV11-2 and J usage is TRBJ1-1, with D perhaps TRBD1 (6 bases). V was shortened by 5 bases and J by 0 bases, with 13 bases between the two germline ends. Germline assignment: CDR1 SGHAT and CDR2 FQNNGV. The CDR3 consists of 15 residues. This CDR3 reads CASSRGQIMNTEAFF. CDR3 DNA sequence: TGTGCCAGCAGCCGAGGACAGATCATGAACACTGAAGCTTTCTTT.

The chain uses TRBV20-1 and TRBJ2-5, with D unclear. In germline, CDR1 is DFQATT, CDR2 SNEGSKA (reference sequence). The V end lost 5 bases, the J end lost 5 bases, and 9 bases lay between the germline ends. The CDR3 extends over 11 amino acids. CDR3 sequence: CSARSVETQYF. CDR3 sequence (DNA): TGCAGTGCTCGCAGTGTGGAGACCCAGTACTTC.

V and J are TRBV7-2 and TRBJ1-4; 7 nucleotides line up with TRBD1. CDR3 size: 15 residues. The germline V gene encodes CDR1 SGHTA and CDR2 FQGNSA. Unmatched junction bases numbered 8, after V lost 5 bases and J lost 5 bases. The chain's CDR3 is CASSVQGIGNEKLFF. CDR3 coding DNA: TGTGCCAGCAGCGTACAGGGGATAGGGAATGAAAAACTGTTTTTT.

V is TRBV7-9 and J is TRBJ2-7; D ambiguous. Trimming removed 1 base at V and 2 bases at J, with 6 bases between. Germline V gives CDR1 SEHNR, CDR2 FQNEAQ (reference sequence). The CDR3 length is 13 residues. The CDR3 spells CASSLEATYEQYF. The CDR3 DNA reads TGTGCCAGCAGCTTAGAGGCTACCTACGAGCAGTACTTC.